Here is one T cell receptor beta chain with its context. Its antigen is undetermined. The CDR3 is 12 amino acids. The germline V gene has CDR1 MNHEY and CDR2 SVGAGI. V was cut by 6 bases and J by 7 bases, with 13 bases left in between. Constant-segment primers were used for 5'RACE, and the resulting TCR alpha and TCR beta cDNA libraries carried sample barcodes and UMIs. TCRdb recomputed calls from the 5' RACE reads with MiXCR, one row per CDR3 protein. The data hold some 300,000 distinct CDR3 sequences, with approximately 19% observed a single time. This entry is derived from a study of T-cell memory formation after mild COVID-19. Whole-study findings and limits: A second wave of clones peaked on day 37, and their SARS-CoV-2 specificity went unconfirmed. The study found balanced CD4/CD8 in clones contracting day 15 to 85 and a CD4+ lean in later expanders. There were some responding clones in pre-infection memory, which suggested that cross-reactive memory had joined.

The sequenced sample was PBMCs or a T cell subset sorted from them (not recorded which). The receptor comes from a young man who had mild COVID-19 (a few samples of this study predate the infection). Cell type and time point are not known. V is TRBV6-5 and J is TRBJ2-7; D may match TRBD1 or TRBD2 (5 bases each). The CDR3 DNA follows: TGTGCCAGCAGGTGGGGACCCTCAGAGCAGTACTTC. It specifies CASRWGPSEQYF.